This T cell receptor (beta chain) was profiled in a study of technical replicates of blood from a handful of donors. TCRdb's copy holds only in-frame clones and misses some; the assay was immunoSEQ multiplex PCR. The sample lists about 71,000 clones, approximately 96% occurring once. The receptor comes from a human donor in good health. The specimen was T cells isolated from PBMCs.

CDR3 in amino acids: CASSTGVISYEQYF. The DNA of the CDR3 is TGTGCCAGCAGTACAGGGGTTATCTCCTACGAGCAGTACTTC. The chain has TRBV6-5 and TRBJ2-7; 7 bases are shared with TRBD1. In germline, CDR1 is MNHEY, CDR2 SVGAGI. This CDR3 comprises 14 residues. Trimming cost V 5 bases and J 0 bases; bases outside gene matches: 4.